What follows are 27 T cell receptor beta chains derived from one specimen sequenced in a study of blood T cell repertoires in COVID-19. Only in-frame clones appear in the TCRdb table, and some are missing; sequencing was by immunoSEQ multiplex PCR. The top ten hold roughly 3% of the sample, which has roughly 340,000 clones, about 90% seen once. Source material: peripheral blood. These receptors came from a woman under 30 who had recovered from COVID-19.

CDR3 sequence (DNA): TGTGCCTGGAGTGAGGGACACGTCCTCAGCACAGATACGCAGTATTTT. Residues: CAWSEGHVLSTDTQYF. This chain connects TRBV30 to TRBJ2-3; the D gene is possibly TRBD1 (6 bases). The CDR3 extends over 16 amino acids. Trimming removed 1 base from V and 0 bases from J, with 14 bases in between. Germline V gene lookup returns CDR1 GTSNPN and CDR2 SVGIG (reference sequence).

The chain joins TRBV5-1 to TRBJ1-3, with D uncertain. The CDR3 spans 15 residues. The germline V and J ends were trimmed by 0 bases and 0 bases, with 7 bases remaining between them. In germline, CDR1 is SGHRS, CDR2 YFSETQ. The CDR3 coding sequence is TGCGCCAGCAGCTTGGAGAGCTACTCTGGAAACACCATATATTTT. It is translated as CASSLESYSGNTIYF.

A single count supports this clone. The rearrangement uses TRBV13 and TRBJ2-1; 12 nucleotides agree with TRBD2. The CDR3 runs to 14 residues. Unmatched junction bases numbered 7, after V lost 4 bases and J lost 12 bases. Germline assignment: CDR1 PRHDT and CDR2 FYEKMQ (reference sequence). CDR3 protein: CASSSGLAGWGQFF. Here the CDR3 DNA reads TGTGCCAGCAGCTCGGGACTAGCGGGTTGGGGGCAGTTCTTC. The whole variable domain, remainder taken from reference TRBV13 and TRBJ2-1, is AAGVIQSPRHLIKEKRETATLKCYPIPRHDTVYWYQQGPGQDPQFLISFYEKMQSDKGSIPDRFSAQQFSDYHSELNMSSLELGDSALYFCASSSGLAGWGQFFGPGTRLTVL.

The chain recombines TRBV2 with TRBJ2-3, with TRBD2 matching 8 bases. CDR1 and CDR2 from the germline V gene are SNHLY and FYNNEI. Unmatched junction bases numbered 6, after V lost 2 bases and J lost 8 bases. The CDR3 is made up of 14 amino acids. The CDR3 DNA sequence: TGTGCCAGCAGTGAACGGGGGGGCTGGGGTACGCAGTATTTT. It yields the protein CASSERGGWGTQYF.

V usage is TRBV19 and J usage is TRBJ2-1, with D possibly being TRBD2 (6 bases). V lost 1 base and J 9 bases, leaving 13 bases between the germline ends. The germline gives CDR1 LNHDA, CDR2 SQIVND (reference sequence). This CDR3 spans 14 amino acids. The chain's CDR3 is CASSIVASEGEQFF. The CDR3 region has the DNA TGTGCCAGTAGTATAGTGGCTAGCGAGGGTGAGCAGTTCTTC.

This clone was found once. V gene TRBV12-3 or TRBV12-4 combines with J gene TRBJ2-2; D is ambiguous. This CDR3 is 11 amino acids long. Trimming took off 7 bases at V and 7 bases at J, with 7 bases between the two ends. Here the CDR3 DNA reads TGTGCCAGCACTCTTATCGGGGAGCTGTTTTTT. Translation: CASTLIGELFF.

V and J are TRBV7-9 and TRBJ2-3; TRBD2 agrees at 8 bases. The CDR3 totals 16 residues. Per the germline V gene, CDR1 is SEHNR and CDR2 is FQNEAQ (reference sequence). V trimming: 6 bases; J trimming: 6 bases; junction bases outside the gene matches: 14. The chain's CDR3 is CASRLYDGRVGDTQYF. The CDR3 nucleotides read TGTGCCAGCAGGCTGTATGACGGGAGGGTAGGGGATACGCAGTATTTT.

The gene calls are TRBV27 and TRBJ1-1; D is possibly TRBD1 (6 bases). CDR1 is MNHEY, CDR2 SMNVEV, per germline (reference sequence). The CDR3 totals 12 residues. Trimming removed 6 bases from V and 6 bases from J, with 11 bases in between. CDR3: CASRSRGAEAFF. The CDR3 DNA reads TGTGCCAGCAGGTCCAGGGGAGCTGAAGCTTTCTTT.

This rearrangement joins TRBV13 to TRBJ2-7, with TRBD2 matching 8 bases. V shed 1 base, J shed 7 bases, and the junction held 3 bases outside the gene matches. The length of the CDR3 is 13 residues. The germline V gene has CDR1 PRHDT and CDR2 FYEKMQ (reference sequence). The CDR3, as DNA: TGTGCCAGCAGCTTAGCGGGAGGGAGGGAGCAGTACGTC. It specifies CASSLAGGREQYV.

CDR3 nucleotide sequence: TGTGCCAGCGCACCGGACAGGGGGCGAGACGAGCAGTACGTC. This gives the protein CASAPDRGRDEQYV. This sequence joins TRBV5-4 and TRBJ2-7; 11 bases are shared with TRBD1. The germline V gene encodes CDR1 SGHNT and CDR2 YYREEE (reference sequence). Trimming at V came to 7 bases and at J to 5 bases, leaving 8 bases not matched to a gene. This CDR3 is 14 amino acids long.

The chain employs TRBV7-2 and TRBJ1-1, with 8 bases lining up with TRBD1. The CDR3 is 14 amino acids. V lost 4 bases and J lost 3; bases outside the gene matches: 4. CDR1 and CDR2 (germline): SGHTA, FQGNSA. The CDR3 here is CASSWTGTDTEAFF. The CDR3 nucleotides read TGTGCCAGCAGCTGGACAGGGACGGACACTGAAGCTTTCTTT.

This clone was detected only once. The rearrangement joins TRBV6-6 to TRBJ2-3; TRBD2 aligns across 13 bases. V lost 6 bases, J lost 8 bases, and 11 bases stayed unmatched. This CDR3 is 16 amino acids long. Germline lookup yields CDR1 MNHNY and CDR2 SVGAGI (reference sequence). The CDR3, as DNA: TGTGCCAGCAGCGCTCTTGGACTAGCGGGAGTTTCTACGCAGTATTTT. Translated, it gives CASSALGLAGVSTQYF.

The CDR3 is CASSPINEQFF. The DNA for the CDR3 is TGCGCCAGCAGCCCTATCAATGAGCAGTTCTTC. The V and J genes are TRBV4-1 and TRBJ2-1; D is uncertain. The length of the CDR3 is 11 residues. V shed 4 bases and J shed 6 bases, with 4 bases lying between them. CDR1 is MGHRA, CDR2 YSYEKL, per germline.

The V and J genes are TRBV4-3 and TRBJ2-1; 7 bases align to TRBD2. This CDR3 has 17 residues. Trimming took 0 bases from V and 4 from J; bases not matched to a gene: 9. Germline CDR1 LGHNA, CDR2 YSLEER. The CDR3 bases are TGCGCCAGCAGCCAAGACCGGCTAGCGGTAACATACAATGAGCAGTTCTTC. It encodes CASSQDRLAVTYNEQFF.

The CDR3: CASTERTYQETQYF. CDR3 bases: TGCGCCAGCACGGAGCGGACCTACCAAGAGACCCAGTACTTC. The genes are TRBV5-1 and TRBJ2-5; possibly TRBD2 for D (5 bases). The germline CDR1 and CDR2 sequences are SGHRS and YFSETQ. V was trimmed by 6 bases and J by 0 bases, leaving 12 bases between them. CDR3 length equals 14 residues.

The CDR3 DNA reads TGTGCCAGCAGTTCTCGGAGGGGATCCACTGAAGCTTTCTTT. Translation gives CASSSRRGSTEAFF. J is TRBJ1-1 and V is TRBV6-5, with D possibly matching TRBD1 (5 bases). Germline V CDR1 and CDR2: MNHEY, SVGAGI. Trimming removed 4 bases from V and 4 bases from J, with 13 bases in between. This CDR3 has 14 amino acids.

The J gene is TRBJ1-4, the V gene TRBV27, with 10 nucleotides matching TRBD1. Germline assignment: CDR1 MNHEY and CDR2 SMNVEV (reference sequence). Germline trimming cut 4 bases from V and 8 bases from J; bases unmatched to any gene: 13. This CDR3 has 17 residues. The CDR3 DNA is TGTGCCAGCAGTTCACCGGGGACAGGGGTTAAACGGGAAAAACTGTTTTTT. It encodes CASSSPGTGVKREKLFF.

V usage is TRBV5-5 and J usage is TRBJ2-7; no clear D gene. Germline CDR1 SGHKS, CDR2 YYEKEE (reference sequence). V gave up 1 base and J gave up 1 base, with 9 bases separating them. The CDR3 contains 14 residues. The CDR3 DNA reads TGTGCCAGCAGCTTGTACACGCGGTCCTACGAGCAGTACGTC. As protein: CASSLYTRSYEQYV.

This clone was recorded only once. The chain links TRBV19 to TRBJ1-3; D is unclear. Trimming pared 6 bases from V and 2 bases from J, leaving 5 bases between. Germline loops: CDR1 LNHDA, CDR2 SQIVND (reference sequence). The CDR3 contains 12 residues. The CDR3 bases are TGTGCCAGTAGCTCAGCTGGAAACACCATATATTTT. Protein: CASSSAGNTIYF.

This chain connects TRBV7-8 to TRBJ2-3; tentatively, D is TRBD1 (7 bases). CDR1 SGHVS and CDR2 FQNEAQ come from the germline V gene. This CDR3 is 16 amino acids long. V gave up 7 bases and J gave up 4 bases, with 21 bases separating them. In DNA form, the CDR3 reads TGTGCCAGCAAAAACACTGCGGGACAGAGTTCAGATACGCAGTATTTT. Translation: CASKNTAGQSSDTQYF.

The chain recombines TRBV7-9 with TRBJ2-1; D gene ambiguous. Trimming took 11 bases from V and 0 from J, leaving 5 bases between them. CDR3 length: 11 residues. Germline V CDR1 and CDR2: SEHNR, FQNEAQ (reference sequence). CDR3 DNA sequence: TGTGCCGCCAGCTCCTACAATGAGCAGTTCTTC. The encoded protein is CAASSYNEQFF.

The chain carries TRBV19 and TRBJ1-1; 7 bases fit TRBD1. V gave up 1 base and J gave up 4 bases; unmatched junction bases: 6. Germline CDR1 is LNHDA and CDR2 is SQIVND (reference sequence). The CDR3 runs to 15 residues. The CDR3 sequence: CASSIVLAGGTEAFF. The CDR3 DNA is TGTGCCAGTAGTATAGTGTTGGCAGGGGGCACTGAAGCTTTCTTT.

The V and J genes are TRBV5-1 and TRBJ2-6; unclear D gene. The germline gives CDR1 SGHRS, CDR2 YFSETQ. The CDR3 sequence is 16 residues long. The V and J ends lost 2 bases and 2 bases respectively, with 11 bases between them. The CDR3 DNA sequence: TGCGCCAGCAGCTTAACTTCACAGCCTGGGGCCAACGTCCTGACTTTC. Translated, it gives CASSLTSQPGANVLTF.

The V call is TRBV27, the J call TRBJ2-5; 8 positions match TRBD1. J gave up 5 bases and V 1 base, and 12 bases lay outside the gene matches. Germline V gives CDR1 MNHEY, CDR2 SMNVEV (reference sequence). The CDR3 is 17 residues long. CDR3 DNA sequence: TGTGCCAGCAGTTTATTGGGCCCCAGGACAGGGACGGAGACCCAGTACTTC. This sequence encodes CASSLLGPRTGTETQYF.

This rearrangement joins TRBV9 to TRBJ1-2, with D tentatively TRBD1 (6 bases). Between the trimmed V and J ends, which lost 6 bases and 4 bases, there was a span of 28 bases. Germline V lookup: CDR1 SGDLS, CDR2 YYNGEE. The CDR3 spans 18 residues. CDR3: CASTPVGRGVLPGYGYTF. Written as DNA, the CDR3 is TGTGCCAGCACCCCTGTGGGCAGGGGAGTCCTCCCCGGCTATGGCTACACCTTC.

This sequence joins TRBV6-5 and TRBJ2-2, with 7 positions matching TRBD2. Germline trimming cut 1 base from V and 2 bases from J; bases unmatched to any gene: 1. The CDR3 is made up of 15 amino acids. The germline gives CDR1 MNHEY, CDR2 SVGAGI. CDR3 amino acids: CASSYWGGNTGELFF. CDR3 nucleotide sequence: TGTGCCAGCAGTTACTGGGGGGGAAACACCGGGGAGCTGTTTTTT.

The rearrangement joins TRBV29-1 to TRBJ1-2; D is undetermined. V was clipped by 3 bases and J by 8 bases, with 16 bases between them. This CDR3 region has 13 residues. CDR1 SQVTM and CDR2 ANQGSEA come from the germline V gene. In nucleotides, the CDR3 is TGCAGCGTTGAGCCCTTTGACAATCGCGGCTACACCTTC. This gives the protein CSVEPFDNRGYTF.